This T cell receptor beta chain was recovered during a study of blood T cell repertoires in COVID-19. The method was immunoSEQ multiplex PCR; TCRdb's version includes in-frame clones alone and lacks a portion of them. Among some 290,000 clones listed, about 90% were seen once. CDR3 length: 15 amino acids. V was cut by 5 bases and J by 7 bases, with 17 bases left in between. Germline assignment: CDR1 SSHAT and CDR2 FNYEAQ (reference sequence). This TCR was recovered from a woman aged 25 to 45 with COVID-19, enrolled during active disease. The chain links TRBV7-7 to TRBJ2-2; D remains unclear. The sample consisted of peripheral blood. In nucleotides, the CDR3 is TGTGCCAGCAGCCCCCCGGCGGCGTACGGCGGGGAGCTGTTTTTT. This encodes CASSPPAAYGGELFF.